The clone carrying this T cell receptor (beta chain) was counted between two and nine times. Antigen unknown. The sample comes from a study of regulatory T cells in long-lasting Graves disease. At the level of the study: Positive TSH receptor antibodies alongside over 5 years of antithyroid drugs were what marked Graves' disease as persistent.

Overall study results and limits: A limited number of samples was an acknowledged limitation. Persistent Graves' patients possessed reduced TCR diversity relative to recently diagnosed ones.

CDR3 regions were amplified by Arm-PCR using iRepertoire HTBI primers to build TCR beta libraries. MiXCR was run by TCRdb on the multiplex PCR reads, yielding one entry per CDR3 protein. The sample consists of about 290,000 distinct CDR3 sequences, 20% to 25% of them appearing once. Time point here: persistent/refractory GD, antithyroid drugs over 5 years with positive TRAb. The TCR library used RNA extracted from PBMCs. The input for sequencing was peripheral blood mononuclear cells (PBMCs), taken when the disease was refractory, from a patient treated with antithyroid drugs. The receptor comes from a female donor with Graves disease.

CDR3 region: CASRPDKDYIIETQYF. The CDR3 DNA follows: TGTGCCAGCAGGCCGGACAAAGATTATATTATAGAGACCCAGTACTTC. The V call is TRBV28, the J call TRBJ2-5; D perhaps matches TRBD1 (5 bases). The CDR3 is 16 residues long. The germline CDR1 and CDR2 sequences are MDHEN and SYDVKM. The V end was cut by 6 bases, the J end by 4 bases, with 21 bases between.